These T cell receptor beta chains were read from a single sample in a study of CD8 T cells in Susac syndrome. TCRdb fed the immunoSEQ multiplex PCR reads into MiXCR, producing one record per CDR3 protein. This repertoire shows more than 40,000 distinct CDR3 sequences, over 85% found once; its top ten account for around 0.53%. The sample taken for sequencing was CD8+ T cells from PBMCs. The receptors were sampled from a human donor in good health. CDR3s include the opening cysteine and the closing phenylalanine or tryptophan. Fields, in order: CDR3 DNA, CDR3 protein, D gene, J gene, V gene, clone size. D genes are given only for firm matches. Size values are once, few and many counts, or a class for expanded clones, and some rows have none.

CDR3 DNA: TGCGCCAGCAGCCAGGGTATGCTCAACACCGGGGAGCTGTTTTTT
CDR3 protein: CASSQGMLNTGELFF
D gene: .
J gene: TRBJ2-2
V gene: TRBV4-1
clone size: .

CDR3 DNA: TGCGCCAGCAGCCAAGAGACTAGCGGGAACTACGAGCAGTACTTC
CDR3 protein: CASSQETSGNYEQYF
D gene: TRBD2
J gene: TRBJ2-7
V gene: TRBV4-1
clone size: .

CDR3 DNA: TGTGCCAGCAGTCCGGCGACCAATACCGGGGAGCTGTTTTTT
CDR3 protein: CASSPATNTGELFF
D gene: .
J gene: TRBJ2-2
V gene: TRBV12-3/TRBV12-4
clone size: once

CDR3 DNA: TGTGCCAGCAGCTCCAGACGGGGTTGGGGGGCCAACGTCCTGACTTTC
CDR3 protein: CASSSRRGWGANVLTF
D gene: .
J gene: TRBJ2-6
V gene: TRBV5-4
clone size: .

CDR3 DNA: TGCAGTGCCCATCGGAATTACGAGCAGTACTTC
CDR3 protein: CSAHRNYEQYF
D gene: .
J gene: TRBJ2-7
V gene: TRBV20-1
clone size: .

CDR3 DNA: TGTGCCAGCAGCCCGGGGGTCTCCTACGAGCAGTACTTC
CDR3 protein: CASSPGVSYEQYF
D gene: .
J gene: TRBJ2-7
V gene: TRBV3-1
clone size: .

CDR3 DNA: TGTGCCAGCAGCCCAACACGGGGAGTTAAGGGCGAGCAGTACTTC
CDR3 protein: CASSPTRGVKGEQYF
D gene: .
J gene: TRBJ2-7
V gene: TRBV7-9
clone size: .

CDR3 DNA: TGTGCCAGCAGCCCGGAGGGAGTAAGGTACGAGCAGTACTTC
CDR3 protein: CASSPEGVRYEQYF
D gene: .
J gene: TRBJ2-7
V gene: TRBV7-9
clone size: .

CDR3 DNA: TGCGCCAGCAGGGAAGTGGGACAGGGGGCAATAGAGCAGTTCTTC
CDR3 protein: CASREVGQGAIEQFF
D gene: TRBD1
J gene: TRBJ2-1
V gene: TRBV4-1
clone size: .

CDR3 DNA: TGTGCCAGCAGCCTCTTGGGGGGGGCTTACGAGCAGTACTTC
CDR3 protein: CASSLLGGAYEQYF
D gene: .
J gene: TRBJ2-7
V gene: TRBV13
clone size: .

CDR3 DNA: TGTGCCAGCAGTTCCTGGAGCGGGAGCTCCTACGAGCAGTACTTC
CDR3 protein: CASSSWSGSSYEQYF
D gene: TRBD2
J gene: TRBJ2-7
V gene: TRBV27
clone size: .

CDR3 DNA: TGTGCCAGCAGTCCCATGGCTTCTACATATGGCTACACCTTC
CDR3 protein: CASSPMASTYGYTF
D gene: .
J gene: TRBJ1-2
V gene: TRBV27
clone size: .

CDR3 DNA: TGTGCCAGCAGTCCCTGGGACCCAGAAGTTTTAGATACGCAGTATTTT
CDR3 protein: CASSPWDPEVLDTQYF
D gene: .
J gene: TRBJ2-3
V gene: TRBV27
clone size: .

CDR3 DNA: TGTGCCAGCAGCCCGCTTATGACAGCCTACGAGCAGTACTTC
CDR3 protein: CASSPLMTAYEQYF
D gene: .
J gene: TRBJ2-7
V gene: TRBV14
clone size: .

CDR3 DNA: TGTGCCAGCAGCTTATCGTCTAGCGACCCCCTCCATGAGCAGTTCTTC
CDR3 protein: CASSLSSSDPLHEQFF
D gene: .
J gene: TRBJ2-1
V gene: TRBV7-9
clone size: .

CDR3 DNA: TGTGCCAGCAGTTTGGGAGGCCTCATCACCGGGGAGCTGTTTTTT
CDR3 protein: CASSLGGLITGELFF
D gene: .
J gene: TRBJ2-2
V gene: TRBV7-9
clone size: .